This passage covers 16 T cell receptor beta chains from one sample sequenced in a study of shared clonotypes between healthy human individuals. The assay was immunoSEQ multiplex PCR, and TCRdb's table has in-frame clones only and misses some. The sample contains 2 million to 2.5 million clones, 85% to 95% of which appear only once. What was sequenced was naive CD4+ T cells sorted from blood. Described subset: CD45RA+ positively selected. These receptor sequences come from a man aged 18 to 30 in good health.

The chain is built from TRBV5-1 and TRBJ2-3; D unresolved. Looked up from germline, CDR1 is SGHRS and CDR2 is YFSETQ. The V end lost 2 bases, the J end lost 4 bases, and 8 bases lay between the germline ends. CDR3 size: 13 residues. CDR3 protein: CASSFNRPDTQYF. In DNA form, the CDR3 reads TGCGCCAGCAGCTTCAACAGACCAGATACGCAGTATTTT.

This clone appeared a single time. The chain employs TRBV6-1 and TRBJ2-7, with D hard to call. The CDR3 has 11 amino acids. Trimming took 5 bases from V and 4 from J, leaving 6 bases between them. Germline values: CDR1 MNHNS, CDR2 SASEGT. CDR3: CASSHRYEQYF. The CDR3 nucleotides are TGTGCCAGCAGTCACAGATACGAGCAGTACTTC.

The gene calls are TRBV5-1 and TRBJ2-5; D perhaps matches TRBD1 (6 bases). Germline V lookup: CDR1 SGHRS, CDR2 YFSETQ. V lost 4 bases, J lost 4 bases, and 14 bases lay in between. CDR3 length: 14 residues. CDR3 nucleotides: TGCGCCAGCAGCCTGACAGGAGACCTAGAGACCCAGTACTTC. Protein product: CASSLTGDLETQYF. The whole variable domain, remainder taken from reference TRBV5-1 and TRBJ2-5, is KAGVTQTPRYLIKTRGQQVTLSCSPISGHRSVSWYQQTPGQGLQFLFEYFSETQRNKGNFPGRFSGRQFSNSRSEMNVSTLELGDSALYLCASSLTGDLETQYFGPGTRLLVL.

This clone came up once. CDR3 loop: CASSALDRGLAYGYTF. CDR3 coding DNA: TGTGCCAGCAGCGCCCTGGACAGGGGGCTTGCCTATGGCTACACCTTC. The chain is built from TRBV2 and TRBJ1-2; 11 nucleotides agree with TRBD1. The CDR3 loop spans 16 amino acids. Germline values: CDR1 SNHLY, CDR2 FYNNEI. V shed 6 bases, J shed 4 bases, and the junction held 10 bases outside the gene matches.

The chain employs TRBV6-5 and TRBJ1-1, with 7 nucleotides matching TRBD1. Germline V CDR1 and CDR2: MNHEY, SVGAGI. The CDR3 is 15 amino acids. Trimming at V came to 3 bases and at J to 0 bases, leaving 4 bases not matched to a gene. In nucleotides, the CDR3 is TGTGCCAGCAGTTATATGGGACAGTTGAACACTGAAGCTTTCTTT. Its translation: CASSYMGQLNTEAFF.

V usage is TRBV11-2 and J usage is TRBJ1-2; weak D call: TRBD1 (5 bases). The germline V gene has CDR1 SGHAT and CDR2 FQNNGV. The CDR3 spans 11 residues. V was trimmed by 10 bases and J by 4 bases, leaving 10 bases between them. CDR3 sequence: CAIRGFYGYTF. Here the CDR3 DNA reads TGTGCCATCCGGGGGTTCTATGGCTACACCTTC.

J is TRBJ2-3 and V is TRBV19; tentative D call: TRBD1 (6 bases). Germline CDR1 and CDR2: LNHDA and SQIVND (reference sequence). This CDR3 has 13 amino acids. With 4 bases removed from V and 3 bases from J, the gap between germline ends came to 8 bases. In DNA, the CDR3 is TGTGCCAGTAGTAGGCAGGGGACAGATACGCAGTATTTT. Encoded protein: CASSRQGTDTQYF. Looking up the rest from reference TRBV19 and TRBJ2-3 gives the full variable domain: DGGITQSPKYLFRKEGQNVTLSCEQNLNHDAMYWYRQDPGQGLRLIYYSQIVNDFQKGDIAEGYSVSREKKESFPLTVTSAQKNPTAFYLCASSRQGTDTQYFGPGTRLTVL.

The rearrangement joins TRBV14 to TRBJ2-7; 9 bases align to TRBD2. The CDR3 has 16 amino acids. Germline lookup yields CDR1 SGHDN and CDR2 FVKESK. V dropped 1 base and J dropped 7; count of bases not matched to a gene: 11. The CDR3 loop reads CASSQAAASGMKEQYF. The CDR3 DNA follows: TGTGCCAGCAGCCAAGCTGCGGCTAGCGGGATGAAGGAGCAGTACTTC.

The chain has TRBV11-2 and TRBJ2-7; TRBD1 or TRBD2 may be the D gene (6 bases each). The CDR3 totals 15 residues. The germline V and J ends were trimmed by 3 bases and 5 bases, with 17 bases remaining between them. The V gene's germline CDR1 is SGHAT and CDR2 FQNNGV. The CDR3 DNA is TGTGCCAGCAGCTTCACTGGGGGGCCTCGGGACGAGCAGTACTTC. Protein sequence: CASSFTGGPRDEQYF.

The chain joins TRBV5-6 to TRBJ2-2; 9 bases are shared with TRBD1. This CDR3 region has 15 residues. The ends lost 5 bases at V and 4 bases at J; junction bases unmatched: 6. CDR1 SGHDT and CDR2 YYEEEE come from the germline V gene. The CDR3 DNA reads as TGTGCCAGCAGGTGGGGACAGGGACCCACCGGGGAGCTGTTTTTT. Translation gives CASRWGQGPTGELFF.

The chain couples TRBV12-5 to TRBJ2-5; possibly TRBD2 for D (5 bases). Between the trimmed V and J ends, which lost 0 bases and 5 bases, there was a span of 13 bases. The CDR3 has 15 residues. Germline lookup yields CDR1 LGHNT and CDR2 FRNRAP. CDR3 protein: CASGLVRGSRETQYF. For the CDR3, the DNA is TGTGCTAGTGGTTTGGTACGGGGTTCACGGGAGACCCAGTACTTC.

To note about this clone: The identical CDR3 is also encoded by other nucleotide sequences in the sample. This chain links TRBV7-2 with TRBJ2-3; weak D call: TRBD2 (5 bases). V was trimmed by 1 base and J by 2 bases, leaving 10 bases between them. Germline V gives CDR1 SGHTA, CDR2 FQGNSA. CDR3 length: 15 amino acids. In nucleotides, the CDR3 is TGTGCCAGCAGCTTAGACGGAGGCCCCACAGATACGCAGTATTTT. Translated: CASSLDGGPTDTQYF.

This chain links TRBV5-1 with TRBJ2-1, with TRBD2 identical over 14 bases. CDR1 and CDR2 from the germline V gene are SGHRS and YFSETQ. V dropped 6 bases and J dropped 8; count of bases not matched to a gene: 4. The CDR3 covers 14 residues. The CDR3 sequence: CASIGLAGGHEQFF. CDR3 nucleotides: TGCGCCAGCATCGGACTAGCGGGAGGCCATGAGCAGTTCTTC.

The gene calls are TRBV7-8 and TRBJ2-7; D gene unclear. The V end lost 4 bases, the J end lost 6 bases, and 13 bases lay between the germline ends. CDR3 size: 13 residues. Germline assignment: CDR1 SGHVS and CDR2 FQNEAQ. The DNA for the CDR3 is TGTGCCAGCAGCTCCACCCAGCAGTCCGAGCAGTACTTC. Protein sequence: CASSSTQQSEQYF.

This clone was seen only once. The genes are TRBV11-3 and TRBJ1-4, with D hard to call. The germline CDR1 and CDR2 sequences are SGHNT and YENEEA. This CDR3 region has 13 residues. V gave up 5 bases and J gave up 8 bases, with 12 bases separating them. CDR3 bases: TGTGCCAGCAGCCGCCGAAGCGGAGAAAAACTGTTTTTT. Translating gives CASSRRSGEKLFF.

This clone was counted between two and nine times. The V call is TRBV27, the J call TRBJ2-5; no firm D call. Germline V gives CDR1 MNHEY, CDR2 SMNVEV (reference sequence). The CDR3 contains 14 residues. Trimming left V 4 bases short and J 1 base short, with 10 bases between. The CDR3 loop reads CASSSRRGQETQYF. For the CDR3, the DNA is TGTGCCAGCAGTTCCCGCCGTGGCCAAGAGACCCAGTACTTC.